These 9 T cell receptor beta chains came from one sample sequenced in a study of neurological immune-mediated disorders. TCRdb reprocessed the 5' RACE reads via MiXCR and lists one record per CDR3 protein. The top ten clones hold less than 4.5% of a sample with 35,000 to 45,000 distinct CDR3 sequences, roughly 7% of them seen once. Sequences were obtained from PBMCs. The receptors derive from a woman in her thirties or forties in good health.

This clonotype was seen repeatedly, ten times or more. The CDR3 sequence is CATSDGRSLLYGYTF. The CDR3 DNA is TGTGCCACCAGTGACGGACGAAGCCTCCTTTATGGCTACACCTTC. This chain joins TRBV24-1 and TRBJ1-2; no clear D gene. From germline, CDR1 is KGHDR and CDR2 SFDVKD. The CDR3 sequence is 15 residues long. Deletions cut 4 bases from V and 5 bases from J, with 16 bases between.

This clonotype was detected ten times or more. V gene TRBV10-3 combines with J gene TRBJ2-4, with D tentatively TRBD1 (6 bases). The CDR3 is 16 amino acids. Germline loops: CDR1 ENHRY, CDR2 SYGVKD. Trimming stripped 0 bases from V and 0 bases from J, with 9 bases between. The CDR3, as DNA: TGTGCCATCAGTGAGTCAGGGGGATTAGCCAAAAACATTCAGTACTTC. This translates into CAISESGGLAKNIQYF.

At least ten counts were recorded for this clonotype. The chain recombines TRBV7-6 with TRBJ2-5, with 7 bases fitting TRBD1. CDR3 length equals 13 residues. V gave up 8 bases and J gave up 5 bases; unmatched junction bases: 8. Germline V gene lookup returns CDR1 SGHVS and CDR2 FNYEAQ. This CDR3 is CASATGFRETQYF. The CDR3 region has the DNA TGTGCCAGCGCGACAGGGTTTCGGGAGACCCAGTACTTC.

V gene TRBV27 combines with J gene TRBJ2-1; 10 bases match TRBD2. Losses at the gene ends were 6 bases for V and 1 base for J; bases not matched to a gene: 3. The CDR3 has 15 amino acids. The germline V gene encodes CDR1 MNHEY and CDR2 SMNVEV (reference sequence). This chain's CDR3 is CASSRTSGSYNEQFF. The CDR3 DNA sequence: TGTGCCAGCAGCCGGACTAGCGGTTCCTACAATGAGCAGTTCTTC.

In its sample, this clonotype was seen many times. The chain links TRBV20-1 to TRBJ1-1; D is unresolved. The CDR3 loop spans 14 amino acids. V lost 3 bases and J lost 1, with 12 bases in between. Per the germline V gene, CDR1 is DFQATT and CDR2 is SNEGSKA (reference sequence). CDR3 nucleotide sequence: TGCAGTGCTAGGGCGACAATATGGAACACTGAAGCTTTCTTT. It translates to CSARATIWNTEAFF.

This clonotype was recorded at least ten times. This chain links TRBV4-3 with TRBJ2-3, with TRBD1 identical over 8 bases. Germline lookup yields CDR1 LGHNA and CDR2 YSLEER. Losses at the gene ends were 4 bases for V and 4 bases for J; bases not matched to a gene: 7. The CDR3 is made up of 15 amino acids. DNA for the CDR3: TGCGCCAGCAGCCCCCAGGGGGCGGGACCAGATACGCAGTATTTT. Translation gives CASSPQGAGPDTQYF.

In its sample, this clonotype was seen many times. The chain carries TRBV10-3 and TRBJ1-5, with 9 bases lining up with TRBD1. The CDR3 runs 14 residues. Germline V lookup: CDR1 ENHRY, CDR2 SYGVKD. The V and J ends lost 3 bases and 4 bases, in that order; junction bases with no gene match: 1. CDR3: CAISEDRGNQPQHF. CDR3 DNA sequence: TGTGCCATCAGTGAAGACAGGGGGAATCAGCCCCAGCATTTT.

This clonotype was observed at least ten times. A read error may produce the germline difference seen at one junction end. The V gene is TRBV4-2, the J gene TRBJ2-2; the D is unclear. Per germline, CDR1 LGHNA and CDR2 YNFKEQ. This CDR3 contains 17 residues. CDR3 sequence (DNA): TGTGTCAGCAGCCCTCCCCCCGGTGCTGGGAACACCGGGGAGCTGTTTTTT. The encoded protein is CVSSPPPGAGNTGELFF.

There are many counts of this clonotype. The V gene is TRBV10-3, the J gene TRBJ2-7; the match to TRBD1 covers 12 bases. This CDR3 contains 20 residues. J was trimmed by 6 bases and V by 3 bases; bases with no gene match: 21. Germline values: CDR1 ENHRY, CDR2 SYGVKD. The DNA of the CDR3 is TGTGCCATCAGTGACCGGGACAGGGGGCAAGCGGCGAGCCGAGGGGGCGAGCAGTACTTC. It yields the protein CAISDRDRGQAASRGGEQYF.